Listed below are T cell receptor beta chains from one sample, sequenced in a study of T-cell memory formation after mild COVID-19. Via MiXCR, TCRdb re-called the 5' RACE reads, giving one row per CDR3 protein. The data hold about 340,000 distinct CDR3 sequences, with more than 15% observed a single time. What was sequenced was PBMCs or a T cell subset sorted from them (not recorded which). These receptor sequences come from a man in his late teens or twenties who had mild COVID-19 (a few samples of this study predate the infection). Cell type and time point are not known. Each CDR3 is given with its conserved first and last residue. A D gene is named only where the DNA matches it firmly. Where a row states a size, it is once, few, many or the class of an expanded clone; other rows omit it.

cdr3_length j_call d_call clone_size v_call cdr3_aa cdr3_nt
18 TRBJ1-4 TRBD1 . TRBV4-3 CASSLDGQGAMVREKLFF TGCGCCAGCAGCCTAGATGGACAGGGGGCTATGGTACGGGAAAAACTGTTTTTT
15 TRBJ1-1 . few TRBV24-1 CATSDLDPWNTEAFF TGTGCCACCAGTGATTTGGACCCTTGGAACACTGAAGCTTTCTTT
15 TRBJ2-3 TRBD2 few TRBV4-1 CASSQAPAGGNTQYF TGCGCCAGCAGCCAAGCACCAGCGGGGGGGAATACGCAGTATTTT
14 TRBJ1-3 TRBD1 many TRBV5-1 CASSTGQSGNTIYF TGCGCCAGCAGCACGGGACAGTCTGGAAACACCATATATTTT
15 TRBJ1-1 TRBD1 many TRBV4-1 CASSHPDRLSTEAFF TGCGCCAGCAGCCACCCGGACAGGCTGAGCACTGAAGCTTTCTTT
12 TRBJ2-1 TRBD2 few TRBV15 CATRNAGGEQFF TGTGCCACCAGGAACGCGGGGGGTGAGCAGTTCTTC
12 TRBJ2-5 TRBD1 many TRBV29-1 CSAGQDKETQYF TGCAGCGCCGGACAGGATAAAGAGACCCAGTACTTC
13 TRBJ2-7 . . TRBV10-1 CASSVGDTYEQYF TGCGCCAGCAGTGTTGGGGATACCTACGAGCAGTACTTC
15 TRBJ2-7 TRBD2 few TRBV5-1 CASSSLAGGHGEQYF TGCGCCAGCAGCAGCCTAGCGGGGGGCCACGGCGAGCAGTACTTC
15 TRBJ1-2 . . TRBV6-2/TRBV6-3 CASSYDPRNAAGYTF TGTGCCAGCAGTTACGATCCCAGGAACGCCGCGGGCTACACCTTC
15 TRBJ1-2 . few TRBV7-9 CASSNTGWGNYGYTF TGTGCCAGCAGCAATACAGGATGGGGGAACTATGGCTACACCTTC
14 TRBJ1-2 . . TRBV10-3 CAIRVQGVNYGYTF TGTGCCATCAGGGTACAGGGAGTAAACTATGGCTACACCTTC
12 TRBJ2-3 . . TRBV6-5 CATRSSQDTQYF TGTGCCACCCGTAGTTCCCAAGATACGCAGTATTTT
17 TRBJ2-4 . many TRBV4-2 CASSQDSTGIAKNIQYF TGTGCCAGCAGCCAAGATTCGACGGGGATAGCCAAAAACATTCAGTACTTC
16 TRBJ2-3 . few TRBV7-2 CASSLVAGFAADTQYF TGTGCCAGCAGCTTAGTGGCGGGGTTTGCCGCAGATACGCAGTATTTT
14 TRBJ1-6 . . TRBV4-1 CASSLSSPRSPLHF TGCGCCAGCAGCCTCTCTTCACCACGTTCACCCCTCCACTTT
15 TRBJ2-5 TRBD1 few TRBV4-2 CASSQLDRGEETQYF TGTGCCAGCAGCCAATTGGACAGGGGAGAAGAGACCCAGTACTTC
16 TRBJ1-6 . few TRBV20-1 CSAYAQSGAERAPLHF TGCAGTGCATACGCCCAGAGTGGGGCCGAGAGGGCACCCCTCCACTTT
12 TRBJ2-5 . few TRBV20-1 CSANQGGETQYF TGCAGTGCTAACCAGGGCGGGGAGACCCAGTACTTC
15 TRBJ1-6 . . TRBV18 CASSLSVGENSPLHF TGTGCCAGCTCTCTAAGCGTGGGGGAAAATTCACCCCTCCACTTT
14 TRBJ2-2 . few TRBV18 CASSPPPHTGELFF TGTGCCAGCTCACCACCACCCCACACCGGGGAGCTGTTTTTT
13 TRBJ1-2 TRBD1 . TRBV29-1 CSVGQGAFYGYTF TGCAGCGTTGGTCAGGGGGCCTTCTATGGCTACACCTTC
15 TRBJ2-5 TRBD2 . TRBV5-1 CASSLGGTSEETQYF TGCGCCAGCAGCTTGGGGGGGACTAGCGAAGAGACCCAGTACTTC
14 TRBJ1-4 . few TRBV7-8 CASSWESGREKLFF TGTGCCAGCAGCTGGGAAAGCGGGCGTGAAAAACTGTTTTTT
15 TRBJ1-2 . few TRBV12-3/TRBV12-4 CASSYSDRLNYGYTF TGTGCCAGCAGTTATAGCGACAGGCTTAACTATGGCTACACCTTC
13 TRBJ2-5 TRBD2 many TRBV20-1 CSAQTSGEETQYF TGCAGTGCCCAGACTAGCGGGGAAGAGACCCAGTACTTC
18 TRBJ2-3 TRBD2 . TRBV7-9 CASSSRALAGGLTDTQYF TGTGCCAGCAGCTCCAGGGCCCTAGCGGGGGGACTCACAGATACGCAGTATTTT
16 TRBJ2-2 TRBD1 . TRBV7-6 CASSLRTGGSTGELFF TGTGCCAGCAGCTTAAGGACAGGGGGAAGTACCGGGGAGCTGTTTTTT
17 TRBJ2-3 TRBD2 . TRBV19 CASTGTSGARSTDTQYF TGTGCCAGCACCGGGACTAGCGGGGCACGAAGCACAGATACGCAGTATTTT
14 TRBJ1-4 . . TRBV5-1 CASSFRGADEKLFF TGCGCCAGCAGCTTTCGGGGGGCCGATGAAAAACTGTTTTTT
13 TRBJ2-7 . few TRBV27 CASTNGGVNEQYF TGTGCCAGCACGAATGGGGGAGTCAACGAGCAGTACTTC
16 TRBJ2-1 . . TRBV4-1 CASSQVDLISYNEQFF TGCGCCAGCAGCCAAGTAGACCTCATCTCCTACAATGAGCAGTTCTTC
15 TRBJ2-3 . . TRBV7-9 CASSLHGVVTDTQYF TGTGCCAGCAGCTTACATGGGGTGGTAACAGATACGCAGTATTTT
14 TRBJ1-1 TRBD1 . TRBV7-9 CASRETGADTEAFF TGTGCCAGCAGAGAAACAGGGGCTGACACTGAAGCTTTCTTT
17 TRBJ1-2 . . TRBV28 CASNPYEGAGFDYGYTF TGTGCCAGCAATCCTTACGAAGGGGCAGGGTTTGACTATGGCTACACCTTC
12 TRBJ2-7 TRBD2 many TRBV20-1 CSARVGGDEQYF TGCAGTGCTAGAGTCGGGGGGGACGAGCAGTACTTC
13 TRBJ2-7 TRBD1 many TRBV7-3 CASSPGQGSKQYF TGTGCCAGCAGCCCTGGACAGGGGAGTAAGCAGTACTTC
13 TRBJ2-3 TRBD1 many TRBV10-3 CAINTGGLDTQYF TGTGCCATCAATACAGGGGGCCTTGATACGCAGTATTTT
15 TRBJ2-3 . few TRBV7-2 CASSLAGLRADTQYF TGTGCCAGCAGCCTCGCCGGGCTCAGGGCAGATACGCAGTATTTT
16 TRBJ1-5 . few TRBV7-2 CASSLRASRGNQPQHF TGTGCCAGCAGCTTAAGGGCCTCGAGAGGCAATCAGCCCCAGCATTTT
15 TRBJ2-1 TRBD2 . TRBV5-1 CASSATSGGAYEQFF TGCGCCAGCAGCGCCACTAGCGGGGGGGCCTATGAGCAGTTCTTC
20 TRBJ2-1 TRBD2 . TRBV10-3 CAMSQGLLAGAVLSYNEQFF TGTGCCATGTCACAGGGGCTGCTAGCGGGGGCCGTTCTCTCCTACAATGAGCAGTTCTTC
15 TRBJ2-7 TRBD2 few TRBV10-3 CAISESFPGGYEQYF TGTGCCATCAGTGAGTCGTTTCCGGGGGGCTACGAGCAGTACTTC
14 TRBJ1-1 . . TRBV6-5 CASSYARANTEAFF TGTGCCAGCAGTTATGCCAGGGCGAACACTGAAGCTTTCTTT
16 TRBJ1-2 TRBD1 few TRBV7-3 CASSLNLGTGGSGYTF TGTGCCAGCAGCTTAAACCTTGGGACAGGGGGAAGTGGCTACACCTTC